This is a list of T cell receptor beta chains from one sample in a study of blood T cell repertoires in COVID-19. Data came from immunoSEQ multiplex PCR; TCRdb stores just in-frame clones and leaves some out. Of roughly 80,000 clones listed, about 88% are singletons. Sequencing was done on a sample of peripheral blood. The receptors derive from a woman older than 75 with acute or convalescent COVID-19. Each CDR3 is given with its conserved first and last residue. The order of the fields is CDR3 DNA, CDR3 protein, CDR3 length, J gene, V gene, D gene, clone size. The D gene is left open where the match is weak. Clone size is stated in some rows and not others, as once, few, many or a class when expanded.

CDR3 DNA: TGTGCCAGCAGACTTGATGAGTACAATGAGCAGTTCTTC
CDR3 protein: CASRLDEYNEQFF
CDR3 length: 13
J gene: TRBJ2-1
V gene: TRBV7-2
D gene: -
clone size: -

CDR3 DNA: TGTGCCAGCAAGACAGGGGACACCGGGGAGCTGTTTTTT
CDR3 protein: CASKTGDTGELFF
CDR3 length: 13
J gene: TRBJ2-2
V gene: TRBV7-2
D gene: TRBD1
clone size: -

CDR3 DNA: TGTGCCAGCAGTGAACGAGACAGCCTCGTTTACACCTTC
CDR3 protein: CASSERDSLVYTF
CDR3 length: 13
J gene: TRBJ1-2
V gene: TRBV6-1
D gene: -
clone size: -

CDR3 DNA: TGTGCCAGTAAATACCAGGCCACCCAATACGAAAAACTGTTTTTT
CDR3 protein: CASKYQATQYEKLFF
CDR3 length: 15
J gene: TRBJ1-4
V gene: TRBV19
D gene: -
clone size: -

CDR3 DNA: TGTGCCACCAGCAGGCCGGCCCAGGCCTCATCCTACAATGAGCAGTTCTTC
CDR3 protein: CATSRPAQASSYNEQFF
CDR3 length: 17
J gene: TRBJ2-1
V gene: TRBV15
D gene: -
clone size: -

CDR3 DNA: TGCGCCAGCAGCTTAGGAACAGGGGGGTACTACGAGCAGTACTTC
CDR3 protein: CASSLGTGGYYEQYF
CDR3 length: 15
J gene: TRBJ2-7
V gene: TRBV5-1
D gene: TRBD1
clone size: -

CDR3 DNA: TGTGCCAGCAGTTACATTGCGGGGTTCCAAGAGACCCAGTACTTC
CDR3 protein: CASSYIAGFQETQYF
CDR3 length: 15
J gene: TRBJ2-5
V gene: TRBV6-5
D gene: -
clone size: -

CDR3 DNA: TGTGCCAGCAGCCCTGGACAGGGAAACTATGGCTACACCTTC
CDR3 protein: CASSPGQGNYGYTF
CDR3 length: 14
J gene: TRBJ1-2
V gene: TRBV3-1/TRBV3-2
D gene: TRBD1
clone size: -

CDR3 DNA: TGTGCCAGCAGCCGACAGGGCCGAGAGCAGTACTTC
CDR3 protein: CASSRQGREQYF
CDR3 length: 12
J gene: TRBJ2-7
V gene: TRBV6-5
D gene: TRBD1
clone size: -

CDR3 DNA: TGTGCCAGCAGCAGGAGAGGTAGCGAGCAGTACTTC
CDR3 protein: CASSRRGSEQYF
CDR3 length: 12
J gene: TRBJ2-7
V gene: TRBV5-6
D gene: -
clone size: -

CDR3 DNA: TGTGCCAGCAGCCTTTACTCTGGTGTTCAAGAGACCCAGTACTTC
CDR3 protein: CASSLYSGVQETQYF
CDR3 length: 15
J gene: TRBJ2-5
V gene: TRBV27
D gene: -
clone size: -

CDR3 DNA: TGTGCCAGCAGCCAGGGACAGGGTTATGGCTACACCTTC
CDR3 protein: CASSQGQGYGYTF
CDR3 length: 13
J gene: TRBJ1-2
V gene: TRBV28
D gene: TRBD1
clone size: few

CDR3 DNA: TGTGCCAGCAGCCCAGGGTTCTCCGGGGCCAACGTCCTGACTTTC
CDR3 protein: CASSPGFSGANVLTF
CDR3 length: 15
J gene: TRBJ2-6
V gene: TRBV5-8
D gene: -
clone size: -

CDR3 DNA: TGTGCCATCAGTCCAGGGGGCACTAATGAAAAACTGTTTTTT
CDR3 protein: CAISPGGTNEKLFF
CDR3 length: 14
J gene: TRBJ1-4
V gene: TRBV10-3
D gene: TRBD1
clone size: -

CDR3 DNA: TGTGCCAGTAGCATTGGGACAGGAGGCAATCAGCCCCAGCATTTT
CDR3 protein: CASSIGTGGNQPQHF
CDR3 length: 15
J gene: TRBJ1-5
V gene: TRBV19
D gene: TRBD1
clone size: once

CDR3 DNA: TGCGCCAGCAGCCAAAGGGACTGGAGTACGAACACCGGGGAGCTGTTTTTT
CDR3 protein: CASSQRDWSTNTGELFF
CDR3 length: 17
J gene: TRBJ2-2
V gene: TRBV4-1
D gene: -
clone size: -

CDR3 DNA: TGTGCCAGTAGTCCGGGACTAGGGGGCCCGGATACGCAGTATTTT
CDR3 protein: CASSPGLGGPDTQYF
CDR3 length: 15
J gene: TRBJ2-3
V gene: TRBV19
D gene: -
clone size: -

CDR3 DNA: TGTGCCAGCAGTTCACTAGCGGGAGTGTATTACGAGCAGTACTTC
CDR3 protein: CASSSLAGVYYEQYF
CDR3 length: 15
J gene: TRBJ2-7
V gene: TRBV27
D gene: TRBD2
clone size: -

CDR3 DNA: TGTGCCAGTAGTCACAGGGATAATTCACCCCTCCACTTT
CDR3 protein: CASSHRDNSPLHF
CDR3 length: 13
J gene: TRBJ1-6
V gene: TRBV19
D gene: -
clone size: -

CDR3 DNA: TGCGCCAGCGGAAATAGCGGGGGGTTGGATACGCAGTATTTT
CDR3 protein: CASGNSGGLDTQYF
CDR3 length: 14
J gene: TRBJ2-3
V gene: TRBV5-1
D gene: TRBD2
clone size: -

CDR3 DNA: TGTGCCAGCAGCCAAATCCGGGACAGGGTGGATGATCAGCCCCAGCATTTT
CDR3 protein: CASSQIRDRVDDQPQHF
CDR3 length: 17
J gene: TRBJ1-5
V gene: TRBV4-2
D gene: TRBD1
clone size: -

CDR3 DNA: TGTGCCAGCAGCGAGGGACTCCGTTCCTACAATGAGCAGTTCTTC
CDR3 protein: CASSEGLRSYNEQFF
CDR3 length: 15
J gene: TRBJ2-1
V gene: TRBV9
D gene: -
clone size: -

CDR3 DNA: TGCGCCAGCAGCCAAGGGGTAGCGGGAGGGCCCGGGGAGACCCAGTACTTC
CDR3 protein: CASSQGVAGGPGETQYF
CDR3 length: 17
J gene: TRBJ2-5
V gene: TRBV4-1
D gene: TRBD2
clone size: -

CDR3 DNA: TGTGCCAGCAGCGCCCGCGACAGGGCGTACAATGAGCAGTTCTTC
CDR3 protein: CASSARDRAYNEQFF
CDR3 length: 15
J gene: TRBJ2-1
V gene: TRBV7-8
D gene: TRBD1
clone size: many

CDR3 DNA: TGTGCCACCAGTGATCCGAGACAGGGGCAAGAGACCCAGTACTTC
CDR3 protein: CATSDPRQGQETQYF
CDR3 length: 15
J gene: TRBJ2-5
V gene: TRBV24-1
D gene: TRBD1
clone size: -

CDR3 DNA: TGTGCCAGCAGCCAAGATCCGGACAGCGCGAACACCGGGGAGCTGTTTTTT
CDR3 protein: CASSQDPDSANTGELFF
CDR3 length: 17
J gene: TRBJ2-2
V gene: TRBV4-2
D gene: -
clone size: few

CDR3 DNA: TGTGCCACCTCAGTGATGAACACCGGGGAGCTGTTTTTT
CDR3 protein: CATSVMNTGELFF
CDR3 length: 13
J gene: TRBJ2-2
V gene: TRBV6-6
D gene: -
clone size: once

CDR3 DNA: TGTGCCAGCAGGGACCCGGGAAAGAACACTGAAGCTTTCTTT
CDR3 protein: CASRDPGKNTEAFF
CDR3 length: 14
J gene: TRBJ1-1
V gene: TRBV6-6
D gene: -
clone size: -

CDR3 DNA: TGTGCCAGCAGCTTAGAATATCGCCGGGAGGATGGCTACACCTTC
CDR3 protein: CASSLEYRREDGYTF
CDR3 length: 15
J gene: TRBJ1-2
V gene: TRBV7-8
D gene: -
clone size: -

CDR3 DNA: TGTGCCAGCATCCCCCAGGGGGGTGGCACCGGGGAGCTGTTTTTT
CDR3 protein: CASIPQGGGTGELFF
CDR3 length: 15
J gene: TRBJ2-2
V gene: TRBV7-6
D gene: -
clone size: few

CDR3 DNA: TGTGCCAGCTCATCGGGACTAACTAATACGCAGTATTTT
CDR3 protein: CASSSGLTNTQYF
CDR3 length: 13
J gene: TRBJ2-3
V gene: TRBV18
D gene: TRBD2
clone size: -

CDR3 DNA: TGTGCCAGCGTCCTAGGACAGGGAACTGAAGCTTTCTTT
CDR3 protein: CASVLGQGTEAFF
CDR3 length: 13
J gene: TRBJ1-1
V gene: TRBV28
D gene: TRBD1
clone size: -

CDR3 DNA: TGTGCCAGCAGTTACGGGGACAGGGCCTACAATGAGCAGTTCTTC
CDR3 protein: CASSYGDRAYNEQFF
CDR3 length: 15
J gene: TRBJ2-1
V gene: TRBV6-2/TRBV6-3
D gene: TRBD1
clone size: -

CDR3 DNA: TGTGCCAGCAGCCTGACAGGGTTCGGGATTACTAGTGGAAACACCATATATTTT
CDR3 protein: CASSLTGFGITSGNTIYF
CDR3 length: 18
J gene: TRBJ1-3
V gene: TRBV27
D gene: TRBD1
clone size: -

CDR3 DNA: TGTGCCAGCAGCTTAAAGGGACAGGGGGGCCACGAGCAGTACTTC
CDR3 protein: CASSLKGQGGHEQYF
CDR3 length: 15
J gene: TRBJ2-7
V gene: TRBV7-2
D gene: TRBD1
clone size: -

CDR3 DNA: TGTGCCAGCAGCTTAGCTACCAATGAGCAGTTCTTC
CDR3 protein: CASSLATNEQFF
CDR3 length: 12
J gene: TRBJ2-1
V gene: TRBV11-3
D gene: -
clone size: few